These 20 T cell receptor beta chains originate from one sample sequenced in a study of vaccination effects on CD4 cells after COVID-19. Before sequencing, viral peptide pools were used by the ViraFEST assay to expand antigen-specific CD4+ T cells. Culturing for 10 to 11 days preceded CD4+ T cell isolation. It was two doses of either the BNT162b2 or mRNA-1273 vaccine that participants received. These TCRs' antigens remain unknown. TCRdb's table, derived via immunoSEQ multiplex PCR, lists solely in-frame clones and lacks some. The table has 25,000 to 30,000 clones, more than 60% seen once. The source material was CD4+ T cells from PBMCs cultured with HCoV-NL63 spike peptides, sampled after COVID-19 vaccination. These receptor sequences come from a human donor who received a COVID-19 vaccine.

The chain has TRBV7-6 and TRBJ2-1; D unclear. V gave up 5 bases and J gave up 4 bases, with 12 bases separating them. Germline-derived CDR1 and CDR2 are SGHVS and FNYEAQ. The CDR3 has 14 amino acids. Here the CDR3 reads CASSRDASYNEQFF. CDR3 in DNA: TGTGCCAGCAGCCGAGACGCCAGTTACAATGAGCAGTTCTTC.

The rearrangement links TRBV2 to TRBJ1-1; tentative D call: TRBD1 (6 bases). This CDR3 region has 11 residues. Per germline, CDR1 SNHLY and CDR2 FYNNEI. V dropped 8 bases and J dropped 6 bases, with 10 bases sitting between them. In DNA form, the CDR3 reads TGTGCCAGCCAGGGGCGAGCTGAAGCTTTCTTT. Its protein is CASQGRAEAFF.

The genes are TRBV14 and TRBJ2-3, with 7 bases lining up with TRBD1. The CDR3 loop spans 17 amino acids. Germline CDR1 SGHDN, CDR2 FVKESK. The V and J ends lost 4 bases and 4 bases, in that order; junction bases with no gene match: 14. Here the CDR3 reads CASSLGRGRRVSDTQYF. Written as DNA, the CDR3 is TGTGCCAGCAGCCTGGGAAGGGGGCGACGGGTGTCAGATACGCAGTATTTT.

This chain links TRBV9 with TRBJ2-2, with no clear D. Trimming stripped 0 bases from V and 1 base from J, with 7 bases between. The CDR3 length is 15 residues. CDR1 is SGDLS, CDR2 YYNGEE, per germline. CDR3 nucleotides: TGTGCCAGCAGCGTAGCGTCGGTGAACACCGGGGAGCTGTTTTTT. Its protein is CASSVASVNTGELFF.

The rearrangement uses TRBV6-9 and TRBJ2-1; D ambiguous. V was trimmed by 4 bases and J by 12 bases, leaving 19 bases between them. The germline gives CDR1 MNHGY, CDR2 SVAAGI. The CDR3 is made up of 14 amino acids. The CDR3 here is CASSSPDPLCGQFF. As DNA, the CDR3 is TGTGCCAGCAGTTCCCCCGACCCCCTGTGTGGGCAGTTCTTC.

This clone was seen only once. The chain uses TRBV10-3 and TRBJ2-5, with 9 bases identical to TRBD2. The J segment lost 2 bases and the V segment lost 4 bases, leaving 11 bases of the junction unmatched. Germline values: CDR1 ENHRY, CDR2 SYGVKD. This CDR3 contains 17 residues. In DNA, the CDR3 is TGTGCCATCAGTGGCCCTAGCGGGATCGTTGGTCAAGAGACCCAGTACTTC. It yields the protein CAISGPSGIVGQETQYF.

A single count supports this clone. The CDR3 loop is CASSPGLAGGLRETQYF. The CDR3, as DNA: TGTGCCAGCAGCCCGGGACTAGCGGGGGGGCTGCGGGAGACCCAGTACTTC. This chain connects TRBV5-4 to TRBJ2-5; 16 bases map to TRBD2. V dropped 4 bases and J dropped 5; count of bases not matched to a gene: 8. This CDR3 is built from 17 residues. Per the germline V gene, CDR1 is SGHNT and CDR2 is YYREEE (reference sequence).

The rearrangement links TRBV19 to TRBJ2-4; 10 bases agree with TRBD1. V was clipped by 3 bases and J by 5 bases; unmatched bases: 13. From germline, CDR1 is LNHDA and CDR2 SQIVND (reference sequence). This CDR3 is 18 amino acids long. The CDR3 coding sequence is TGTGCCAGTAGTATGGCCAGATGGACAGGGGGTTCTCAAAACATTCAGTACTTC. Its protein product is CASSMARWTGGSQNIQYF. Full variable domain (missing parts from reference TRBV19 and TRBJ2-4): DGGITQSPKYLFRKEGQNVTLSCEQNLNHDAMYWYRQDPGQGLRLIYYSQIVNDFQKGDIAEGYSVSREKKESFPLTVTSAQKNPTAFYLCASSMARWTGGSQNIQYFGAGTRLSVL.

The chain is built from TRBV27 and TRBJ1-5; TRBD1 agrees at 7 bases. Germline V gene sequence: CDR1 MNHEY, CDR2 SMNVEV (reference sequence). The CDR3 loop spans 13 amino acids. Trimming at V came to 6 bases and at J to 9 bases, leaving 8 bases not matched to a gene. The CDR3 coding sequence is TGTGCCAGCAGCAGACAGGGAGAGGGGCCCCAGCATTTT. Protein: CASSRQGEGPQHF.

The chain combines TRBV10-1 with TRBJ2-7; 10 nucleotides align to TRBD2. V was clipped by 8 bases and J by 7 bases; unmatched bases: 11. This CDR3 region has 14 residues. Germline lookup yields CDR1 WNHNN and CDR2 SYGVQD (reference sequence). CDR3 in amino acids: CASSPAGGPREQYF. CDR3 coding DNA: TGCGCCAGCTCCCCAGCGGGAGGGCCGAGGGAGCAGTACTTC.

The chain employs TRBV3-1 (or the pseudogene TRBV3-2) and TRBJ1-4; D is ambiguous. V was pared by 1 base and J by 8 bases, with 14 bases between. From germline, CDR1 is LGHDT and CDR2 YNNKEL (reference sequence). The length of the CDR3 is 15 residues. CDR3 nucleotides: TGTGCCAGCAGCCAAGGGTTTGGTGTAAGGGAAAAACTGTTTTTT. This sequence encodes CASSQGFGVREKLFF.

This clone was observed a handful of times. CDR3 in DNA: TGTGCCAGCAGCCGGGACAGGGTCTACGAGCAGTACTTC. Protein: CASSRDRVYEQYF. The chain is built from TRBV5-4 and TRBJ2-7; 9 nucleotides line up with TRBD1. Germline V gene lookup returns CDR1 SGHNT and CDR2 YYREEE (reference sequence). V lost 4 bases to trimming and J lost 3 bases; unmatched junction nucleotides: 2. The CDR3 consists of 13 residues.

This clone was seen a few times. The CDR3 DNA is TGTGCCAGTAAGGAGCCCCCGTCCAATGAGCAGTTCTTC. This codes for CASKEPPSNEQFF. J is TRBJ2-1 and V is TRBV19; D unresolved. The CDR3 is made up of 13 amino acids. Germline CDR1 reads LNHDA; CDR2 reads SQIVND (reference sequence). Trimming left V 7 bases short and J 6 bases short, with 13 bases between.

The V and J genes are TRBV18 and TRBJ2-7, with 10 bases fitting TRBD2. From germline, CDR1 is KGHSH and CDR2 LQKENI. The trim removed 0 bases at V and 2 bases at J, leaving 7 bases unmatched. CDR3 length: 17 residues. CDR3: CASSPPLGLADAYEQYF. The CDR3 bases are TGTGCCAGCTCACCACCTCTCGGACTAGCGGACGCCTACGAGCAGTACTTC.

The chain joins TRBV19 to TRBJ1-1; TRBD1 matches 8 bases. CDR1 LNHDA and CDR2 SQIVND come from the germline V gene (reference sequence). The CDR3 extends over 14 amino acids. Trimming took 3 bases from V and 10 from J; bases not matched to a gene: 10. The CDR3 protein is CASSIYDRDRRAFF. CDR3 in DNA: TGTGCCAGTAGTATCTACGACCGGGACAGGAGAGCTTTCTTT.

This chain uses TRBV3-1 (or the pseudogene TRBV3-2) with TRBJ2-7; no definite D call. This CDR3 region has 14 residues. V lost 0 bases, J lost 0 bases, and 6 bases lay in between. Germline CDR1 is LGHDT and CDR2 is YNNKEL (reference sequence). CDR3 loop: CASSQDSYSYEQYF. CDR3 nucleotide sequence: TGTGCCAGCAGCCAAGACTCCTACTCCTACGAGCAGTACTTC.

This chain connects TRBV2 to TRBJ1-4, with a possible D match to TRBD1 (5 bases). V shed 6 bases and J shed 5 bases, with 10 bases lying between them. Germline CDR1 is SNHLY and CDR2 is FYNNEI. There are 13 residues in the CDR3. The CDR3 reads CASSSGENEKLFF. The DNA of the CDR3 is TGTGCCAGCAGCTCGGGGGAAAATGAAAAACTGTTTTTT.

The chain recombines TRBV29-1 with TRBJ1-2, with D uncertain. CDR1 is SQVTM and CDR2 is ANQGSEA in the germline V gene. V lost 6 bases and J 4 bases, leaving 12 bases between the germline ends. The CDR3 is made up of 12 amino acids. CDR3 sequence reads: CSVVTSVYGYTF. CDR3 DNA: TGCAGCGTCGTAACATCGGTCTATGGCTACACCTTC.

The rearrangement uses TRBV9 and TRBJ2-5; 14 nucleotides match TRBD2. After removal of 0 bases from V and 5 bases from J, the junction contained 3 bases not matched to a gene. Germline V gives CDR1 SGDLS, CDR2 YYNGEE. CDR3 size: 16 residues. CDR3 region: CASSVGGTSGGETQYF. Written as DNA, the CDR3 is TGTGCCAGCAGCGTAGGGGGGACTAGCGGGGGTGAGACCCAGTACTTC. Filled out from reference TRBV9 and TRBJ2-5, the complete variable domain reads DSGVTQTPKHLITATGQRVTLRCSPRSGDLSVYWYQQSLDQGLQFLIQYYNGEERAKGNILERFSAQQFPDLHSELNLSSLELGDSALYFCASSVGGTSGGETQYFGPGTRLLVL.

This clone showed up just a few times. The V gene is TRBV19, the J gene TRBJ1-5; D remains unclear. The CDR3 extends over 16 amino acids. Germline V gene sequence: CDR1 LNHDA, CDR2 SQIVND (reference sequence). V was cut by 4 bases and J by 0 bases, with 13 bases left in between. In DNA, the CDR3 is TGTGCCAGTAGTACATCCGGTTCCAATAGCAATCAGCCCCAGCATTTT. Its protein product is CASSTSGSNSNQPQHF.